A selection of T cell receptor beta chains follows, all from one sample in a study of CXCR3-negative and CXCR3-positive naive CD8 T cells. No DNA is given; TCRdb re-called the 5' RACE reads and lists each CDR3 protein once. This sample contains 100,000 to 150,000 distinct CDR3 sequences. Sequencing was done on a sample of naive CXCR3- CD8+ T cells from blood. Receptor source: a human donor in good health. Some clones in this sample may be carry-over from other donors' samples. Both conserved end residues are part of each CDR3. Fields, in order: V gene, CDR3 length, J gene, CDR3 protein.

>TRBV28|15|TRBJ1-1
CASSLYREYNTEAFF
>TRBV6-2/TRBV6-3|16|TRBJ2-1
CASSQYSGLSYNEQFF
>TRBV11-2|18|TRBJ2-3
CASSLWSSGGLDTDTQYF
>TRBV15|19|TRBJ1-1
CATSSPILFSPTGYTEAFF
>TRBV28|16|TRBJ2-1
CASSSPTSGVTNEQFF
>TRBV12-3/TRBV12-4|16|TRBJ2-7
CASSFLAGGNTYEQYF
>TRBV20-1|19|TRBJ2-1
CSARQTSGRPSSSYNEQFF
>TRBV7-8|18|TRBJ1-5
CASSLEDRTLYSNQPQHF
>TRBV20-1|15|TRBJ1-2
CSARVLRGRHYGYTF
>TRBV28|15|TRBJ2-5
CASSLYQGSQETQYF
>TRBV7-6|16|TRBJ2-3
CASSPGWGASSYTQYF
>TRBV7-9|12|TRBJ2-1
CASSLTSAEQFF
>TRBV11-2|18|TRBJ2-1
CASSPRRGAGGQHNEQFF
>TRBV7-9|19|TRBJ1-2
CASSPSTRQGVGLDYGYTF
>TRBV28|18|TRBJ2-1
CASSLFADYRGSYNEQFF
>TRBV4-3|19|TRBJ1-2
CASSQVFARYGQGHYGYTF
>TRBV7-9|18|TRBJ2-1
CASSTTGTSGGPYNEQFF
>TRBV28|14|TRBJ1-5
CASSPRSPNQPQHF
>TRBV28|15|TRBJ2-7
CASSSLLRTGDEQYF